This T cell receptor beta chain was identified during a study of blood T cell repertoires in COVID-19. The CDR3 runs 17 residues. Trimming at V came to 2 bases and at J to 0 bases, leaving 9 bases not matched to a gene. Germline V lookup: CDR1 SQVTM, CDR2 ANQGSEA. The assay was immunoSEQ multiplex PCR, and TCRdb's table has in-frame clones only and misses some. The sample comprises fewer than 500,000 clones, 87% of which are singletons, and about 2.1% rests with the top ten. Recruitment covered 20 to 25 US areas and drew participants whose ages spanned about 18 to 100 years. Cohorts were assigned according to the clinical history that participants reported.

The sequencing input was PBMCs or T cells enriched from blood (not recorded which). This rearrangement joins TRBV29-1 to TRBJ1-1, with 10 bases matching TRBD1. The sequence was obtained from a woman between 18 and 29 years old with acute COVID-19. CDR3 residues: CSVEIYDRGRLNTEAFF. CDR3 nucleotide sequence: TGCAGCGTTGAAATCTACGACAGGGGGCGTTTGAACACTGAAGCTTTCTTT.